Listed below are T cell receptor beta chains from one sample, sequenced in a study of post-analysis software for immune sequencing data. TCRdb analysed the PCR reads with MiXCR anew, one entry per CDR3 protein. The sample contains 150,000 to 200,000 distinct CDR3 sequences, about 32% of which appear only once. The specimen sequenced was blood. The receptors shown here come from a girl aged 10-17 years with multiple sclerosis. The CDR3 runs from the conserved cysteine through the conserved F or W. Fields, in order: V gene, D gene, J gene, clone size, CDR3 protein, CDR3 DNA. The D gene is left open where the match is weak. Some rows mark clone size as missing; the rest say once, few, many or name a class of expanded clone.

TRBV27	-	TRBJ1-1	-	CASSFRDGTEAFF	TGTGCCAGCAGTTTCAGGGATGGGACTGAAGCTTTCTTT
TRBV10-3	-	TRBJ2-7	many	CAIQRVGTTREQYF	TGTGCCATCCAGCGGGTGGGTACTACTCGAGAGCAGTACTTC
TRBV27	TRBD1	TRBJ2-1	few	CASSLGAGGNGEQFF	TGTGCCAGCAGTTTAGGGGCAGGGGGAAATGGTGAGCAGTTCTTC
TRBV6-6	-	TRBJ2-7	-	CASGWSPTYEQYF	TGTGCCAGCGGCTGGAGCCCAACCTACGAGCAGTACTTC
TRBV12-3/TRBV12-4	-	TRBJ2-4	many	CASSFPGKDIQYF	TGTGCCAGCAGTTTCCCAGGGAAGGACATTCAGTACTTC
TRBV10-3	TRBD2	TRBJ2-1	many	CAISVAGFATEQFF	TGTGCCATCAGTGTAGCGGGCTTCGCCACTGAGCAGTTCTTC
TRBV4-1	-	TRBJ1-2	many	CASSQTRGGYGYTF	TGCGCCAGCAGCCAAACAAGGGGCGGATATGGCTACACCTTC
TRBV28	-	TRBJ2-7	many	CASSLLSSLEGYEQYF	TGTGCCAGCAGTTTATTAAGCTCCCTCGAGGGGTACGAGCAGTACTTC
TRBV7-2	-	TRBJ2-5	-	CASSLDLQPQETQYF	TGTGCCAGCAGCTTAGACCTACAGCCCCAAGAGACCCAGTACTTC
TRBV14	TRBD1	TRBJ2-4	once	CASSQENRGNIQYF	TGTGCCAGCAGCCAAGAGAACAGGGGAAACATTCAGTACTTC
TRBV28	-	TRBJ2-3	many	CASSYRDFITDTQYF	TGTGCCAGCAGTTATCGGGACTTTATCACAGATACGCAGTATTTT
TRBV5-1	-	TRBJ2-7	-	CASSLDPSSYEQYF	TGCGCCAGCAGCTTGGACCCAAGCTCCTACGAGCAGTACTTC
TRBV6-1	-	TRBJ1-2	few	CASNHRANYGYTF	TGTGCCAGCAACCACAGAGCGAACTATGGCTACACCTTC
TRBV29-1	-	TRBJ1-1	-	CSVAHGQLEAFF	TGCAGCGTTGCCCACGGACAGCTTGAAGCTTTCTTT
TRBV24-1	TRBD1	TRBJ1-2	-	CATSDELQGPGGYTF	TGTGCCACCAGTGATGAACTACAGGGGCCAGGTGGCTACACCTTC
TRBV5-1	-	TRBJ2-1	-	CASSLHDSYNEQFF	TGCGCCAGCAGCTTACATGACTCCTACAATGAGCAGTTCTTC
TRBV12-3/TRBV12-4	TRBD2	TRBJ2-5	many	CASGLGEGETQYF	TGTGCCAGCGGCCTAGGGGAGGGGGAGACCCAGTACTTC
TRBV18	-	TRBJ1-6	few	CASSPMQLKNSPLHF	TGTGCCAGCTCACCTATGCAGCTCAAAAATTCACCCCTCCACTTT
TRBV6-5	TRBD2	TRBJ2-1	many	CASSYSISGRISYNEQFF	TGTGCCAGCAGTTACTCGATTAGCGGGAGGATCTCCTACAATGAGCAGTTCTTC
TRBV5-1	-	TRBJ2-7	-	CASSLDRKYEQYF	TGCGCCAGCAGCTTGGACCGCAAGTACGAGCAGTACTTC
TRBV7-9	-	TRBJ2-7	many	CASSYATVSYEQYF	TGTGCCAGCAGCTACGCGACAGTTTCCTACGAGCAGTACTTC
TRBV6-1	TRBD1	TRBJ1-1	-	CASSRPSGTGGGTEAFF	TGTGCCAGCAGCCGACCGAGCGGGACAGGGGGGGGAACTGAAGCTTTCTTT
TRBV6-5	-	TRBJ2-5	many	CASSRGIQETQYF	TGTGCCAGCAGTCGAGGTATACAAGAGACCCAGTACTTC
TRBV6-6	-	TRBJ1-2	many	CASSPRGENYGYTF	TGTGCCAGCAGTCCCCGGGGGGAAAACTATGGCTACACCTTC
TRBV7-2	-	TRBJ2-7	-	CASSFRLAHEQYF	TGTGCCAGCAGCTTTAGGTTGGCCCACGAGCAGTACTTC
TRBV4-1	-	TRBJ1-5	-	CASSQDQGSQPQHF	TGCGCCAGCAGCCAAGATCAGGGGAGTCAGCCCCAGCATTTT
TRBV30	-	TRBJ2-3	few	CAWSGRAGSTDTQYF	TGTGCCTGGAGTGGAAGGGCTGGGAGCACAGATACGCAGTATTTT
TRBV7-2	TRBD2	TRBJ2-7	many	CASSTTGTSIEQYF	TGTGCCAGCAGCACAACCGGGACTAGCATCGAGCAGTACTTC
TRBV5-4	TRBD2	TRBJ2-5	few	CASSLGLAGIETQYF	TGTGCCAGCAGCTTGGGACTAGCGGGAATAGAGACCCAGTACTTC
TRBV30	-	TRBJ1-1	many	CAWSGIIKAFF	TGTGCCTGGAGTGGTATAATTAAAGCTTTCTTT
TRBV4-3	-	TRBJ2-3	-	CASSQWSAMADTQYF	TGCGCCAGCAGCCAATGGTCCGCTATGGCAGATACGCAGTATTTT
TRBV5-1	TRBD2	TRBJ2-1	-	CASSMSGGYNEQFF	TGCGCCAGCAGCATGAGCGGGGGGTACAATGAGCAGTTCTTC
TRBV12-3/TRBV12-4	-	TRBJ2-1	few	CASSFDRTANFRYNEQFF	TGTGCCAGCAGTTTTGACCGGACGGCTAATTTTAGGTACAATGAGCAGTTCTTC
TRBV9	TRBD2	TRBJ2-5	-	CASSSYLAEGLNEQYF	TGTGCCAGCAGCAGCTATCTAGCGGAAGGATTAAATGAGCAGTACTTC
TRBV29-1	-	TRBJ2-3	many	CSVVYTAGNTDTQYF	TGCAGCGTAGTCTACACGGCGGGCAACACAGATACGCAGTATTTT
TRBV24-1	-	TRBJ1-5	once	CATSPNSDGSNQPQHF	TGTGCCACCAGCCCAAACAGTGACGGGAGCAATCAGCCCCAGCATTTT
TRBV11-2	-	TRBJ2-3	-	CASSLVGRAFADTQYF	TGTGCCAGCAGCCTTGTCGGTCGGGCGTTTGCAGATACGCAGTATTTT
TRBV3-1	TRBD1	TRBJ2-1	many	CASSASDRGDEQFF	TGTGCCAGCAGCGCGTCCGACAGGGGCGATGAGCAGTTCTTC
TRBV20-1	-	TRBJ1-1	few	CSARDPGGSTEAFF	TGCAGTGCTAGAGATCCCGGAGGTTCCACTGAAGCTTTCTTT
TRBV5-8	-	TRBJ2-3	many	CASSLGRSTDTQYF	TGTGCCAGCAGCTTGGGGAGAAGCACAGATACGCAGTATTTT
TRBV6-5	TRBD1	TRBJ2-1	many	CATTGVNRDEQFF	TGTGCCACCACAGGGGTGAATAGGGATGAGCAGTTCTTC
TRBV5-1	-	TRBJ2-3	once	CASSLVPERGTDTQYF	TGCGCCAGCAGCTTGGTTCCCGAGAGGGGCACAGATACGCAGTATTTT
TRBV27	-	TRBJ2-1	many	CASSFTADASGEQFF	TGTGCCAGCAGTTTTACGGCGGACGCCTCAGGAGAGCAGTTCTTC
TRBV20-1	-	TRBJ2-1	-	CSAQTQFSSYNEQFF	TGCAGTGCCCAAACCCAGTTTTCCTCCTACAATGAGCAGTTCTTC
TRBV11-2	-	TRBJ2-5	few	CASSLLQGLETQYF	TGTGCCAGCAGCCTATTACAGGGTTTAGAGACCCAGTACTTC
TRBV6-2/TRBV6-3	TRBD2	TRBJ2-7	-	CASGLAGPLYEQYF	TGTGCCAGCGGACTAGCGGGACCCCTCTACGAGCAGTACTTC
TRBV10-3	-	TRBJ2-3	once	CAIREGTDADTQYF	TGTGCCATCAGGGAGGGGACGGACGCAGATACGCAGTATTTT
TRBV12-3/TRBV12-4	TRBD2	TRBJ2-1	many	CASGGTSAPANAFF	TGTGCCAGCGGGGGGACTAGCGCCCCGGCCAATGCGTTCTTC
TRBV29-1	-	TRBJ1-5	-	CSVEDQRGQPQHF	TGCAGCGTTGAAGATCAAAGGGGACAGCCCCAGCATTTT
TRBV3-1	-	TRBJ1-5	-	CASSQGVDQPQHF	TGTGCCAGCAGCCAAGGGGTGGATCAGCCCCAGCATTTT
TRBV27	-	TRBJ2-1	-	CASRKNNEQFF	TGTGCCAGCAGAAAAAACAATGAGCAGTTCTTC
TRBV5-4	-	TRBJ2-1	once	CASSLRNGQFF	TGTGCCAGCAGCCTCCGTAATGGGCAGTTCTTC
TRBV7-9	-	TRBJ2-1	many	CASSLMGGDEQFF	TGTGCCAGCAGCTTAATGGGGGGAGATGAGCAGTTCTTC
TRBV6-5	TRBD1	TRBJ2-1	many	CASRQQGARDNEQFF	TGTGCCAGCAGGCAACAGGGGGCTAGGGACAATGAGCAGTTCTTC